This TCR beta chain is drawn from a study of blood T cell repertoires in COVID-19. The wider study: Whether acute or convalescent, the COVID-19 samples came from the United States, Italy and Spain. PBMCs, B-cell-depleted T cells, or T cells were the source of the cDNA or gDNA that made up the material.

The germline V and J ends were trimmed by 1 base and 7 bases, with 10 bases remaining between them. The CDR3 spans 13 residues. In the original analysis: Reference gene primer amplification yielded estimated nucleated cell counts. The repertoire was sequenced with immunoSEQ multiplex PCR; TCRdb's copy has only in-frame clones and lacks some. D and trimming come from the DNA, and the V and J calls and clone size come from that table. The table records around 240,000 clones, roughly 84% of them present only once. This clonotype was obtained from a woman aged 40 to 49 who had recovered from COVID-19. Sequencing was done on a sample of peripheral blood. The chain employs TRBV12-3 or TRBV12-4 and TRBJ1-1; D not certain. The CDR3 spells CASSLGHTIEAFF. For the CDR3, the DNA is TGTGCCAGCAGTTTAGGCCACACAATTGAAGCTTTCTTT.